The clone carrying this TCR beta chain has just a few counts. The germline CDR1 and CDR2 sequences are SNHLY and FYNNEI. The CDR3 is 17 residues long. Trimming at V came to 3 bases and at J to 4 bases, leaving 6 bases not matched to a gene. Time point noted: persistent/refractory GD, antithyroid drugs over 5 years with positive TRAb. Extracted PBMC RNA gave rise to the TCR library. The data were obtained in a study of regulatory T cells in long-lasting Graves disease. Sequencing libraries for TCR beta were prepared with iRepertoire HTBI primers and Arm-PCR of CDR3 regions. Using its own MiXCR run on the multiplex PCR reads, TCRdb lists one record per CDR3 protein. The sample lists about 460,000 distinct CDR3 sequences; 20% to 25% were seen once.

The receptor's source is a female donor with Graves disease. The chain employs TRBV2 and TRBJ2-1; TRBD2 agrees at 13 bases. Specimen: peripheral blood mononuclear cells (PBMCs), collected when the disease was refractory, from a patient treated with antithyroid drugs. Written as DNA, the CDR3 is TGTGCCAGCAGTGACCGGACTAGCGGGAGTTCTTACAATGAGCAGTTCTTC. Translating gives CASSDRTSGSSYNEQFF.